This TCR beta chain was sequenced for a study of blood T cell repertoires in COVID-19. At the level of the study: Some COVID-19 samples were acute and others convalescent; all came from the United States, Italy and Spain. Nucleic acid was either cDNA or gDNA, and it came from T cells, B-cell-depleted T cells, or PBMCs.

This clone was observed once. The J segment lost 2 bases and the V segment lost 2 bases, leaving 7 bases of the junction unmatched. CDR3 length equals 17 residues. Germline CDR1 reads LGHDT; CDR2 reads YNNKEL (reference sequence). Original methodology: Amplification of reference gene primers provided the estimated nucleated cell counts. Assay: immunoSEQ multiplex PCR; the TCRdb copy retains only in-frame clones and omits some. Clone size and V and J calls were adopted from that table, with D and trimming inferred from the DNA. The sample consists of nearly 250,000 clones, 86% of them appearing once. The TCR originated in a woman aged 55-69 years who had recovered from COVID-19. The sequencing input was peripheral blood. V is TRBV3-1 (or the pseudogene TRBV3-2) and J is TRBJ2-7; the match to TRBD2 covers 12 bases. The CDR3 loop is CASSQTSGGPPPYEQYF. CDR3 sequence (DNA): TGTGCCAGCAGCCAAACTAGCGGGGGGCCCCCCCCCTACGAGCAGTACTTC.